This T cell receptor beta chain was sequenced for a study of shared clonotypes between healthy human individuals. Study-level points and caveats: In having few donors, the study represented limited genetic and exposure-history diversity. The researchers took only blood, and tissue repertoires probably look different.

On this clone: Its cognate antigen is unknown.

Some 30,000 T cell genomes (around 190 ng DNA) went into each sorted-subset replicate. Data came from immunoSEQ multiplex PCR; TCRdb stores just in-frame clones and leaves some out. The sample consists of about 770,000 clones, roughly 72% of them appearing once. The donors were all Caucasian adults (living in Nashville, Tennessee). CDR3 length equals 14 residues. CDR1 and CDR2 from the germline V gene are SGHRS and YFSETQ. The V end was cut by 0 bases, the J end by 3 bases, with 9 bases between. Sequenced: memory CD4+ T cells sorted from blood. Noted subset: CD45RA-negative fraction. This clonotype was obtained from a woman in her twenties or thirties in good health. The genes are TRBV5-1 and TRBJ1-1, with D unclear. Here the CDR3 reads CASSLVEMDTEAFF. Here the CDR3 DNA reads TGCGCCAGCAGCTTGGTTGAGATGGACACTGAAGCTTTCTTT. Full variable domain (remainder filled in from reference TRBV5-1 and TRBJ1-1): KAGVTQTPRYLIKTRGQQVTLSCSPISGHRSVSWYQQTPGQGLQFLFEYFSETQRNKGNFPGRFSGRQFSNSRSEMNVSTLELGDSALYLCASSLVEMDTEAFFGQGTRLTVV.